This T cell receptor beta chain came from a study of blood T cell repertoires in COVID-19. Using immunoSEQ multiplex PCR, the repertoire was profiled, and TCRdb retains in-frame clones only, with some absent. In the table there are hundreds of thousands of clones, 84% of which are singletons. Cohort assignment relied on participant-reported clinical history. Between the trimmed V and J ends, which lost 3 bases and 3 bases, there was a span of 6 bases. Germline CDR1 and CDR2: SGHNT and YYREEE (reference sequence). The CDR3 runs to 12 residues. This receptor was taken from a woman between 40 and 55 years old who had recovered from COVID-19. Sample: PBMCs or T cells enriched from blood (not recorded which). The genes are TRBV5-4 and TRBJ2-5, with a weak D call TRBD2 (5 bases). CDR3: CASSWEKETQYF. The CDR3 nucleotides are TGTGCCAGCAGCTGGGAGAAAGAGACCCAGTACTTC.